A selection of T cell receptor beta chains follows, all from one sample in a study of blood T cell repertoires in COVID-19. Some clones are missing from TCRdb's copy, which holds only in-frame ones; the method was immunoSEQ multiplex PCR. The sample consists of 40,000 to 50,000 clones, about 85% of them appearing once. Sequencing was carried out using peripheral blood. All receptors derive from a middle-aged man with active COVID-19. Each CDR3 is given with its conserved first and last residue. D genes are given only for firm matches. Expanded clones are given a class, and other clones once, few, many or no size at all.

clone_size	v_call	j_call	d_call	cdr3_nt	cdr3_aa
-	TRBV13	TRBJ2-7	TRBD2	TGTGCCAGCAGCCTGGGGTCGGCTAGCGGACCTTCGGGAGAGCAGTACTTC	CASSLGSASGPSGEQYF
-	TRBV5-5	TRBJ2-1	-	TGTGCCAGCAGCTTGGGACAGGTCCACAATGAGCAGTTCTTC	CASSLGQVHNEQFF
-	TRBV27	TRBJ2-1	TRBD1	TGTGCCAGCAGTCCGGGACAGGGGAACGATGAGCAGTTCTTC	CASSPGQGNDEQFF
-	TRBV6-5	TRBJ2-3	TRBD2	TGTGCCATCTCCCCGGGACTAGCGGGAGCAGATACGCAGTATTTT	CAISPGLAGADTQYF
-	TRBV28	TRBJ2-2	-	TGTGCCAGCAGTTTAGGGAGCCTACCCACCGGGGAGCTGTTTTTT	CASSLGSLPTGELFF
-	TRBV6-5	TRBJ1-2	-	TGTGCCAGCAGTCCCCGGGGGGGTTTAAATGGCTACACCTTC	CASSPRGGLNGYTF
-	TRBV9	TRBJ1-2	-	TGTGCCAGCAGCGTAGCCCCCGGCCGGAGGCCTGGCTACACCTTC	CASSVAPGRRPGYTF
-	TRBV2	TRBJ1-1	TRBD1	TGTGCCAGCACCCGAAGGGGGACAGGGAGCACTGAAGCTTTCTTT	CASTRRGTGSTEAFF
-	TRBV23-1	TRBJ2-7	TRBD1	TGCGCCAGCAGTCGCTTATCCCGGGACAGGGGGCGCACAGACCGCTACGAGCAGTACTTC	CASSRLSRDRGRTDRYEQYF
-	TRBV27	TRBJ2-3	TRBD2	TGTGCCAGCAGAGGGACTAGCGGGGTGCAGGCAGATACGCAGTATTTT	CASRGTSGVQADTQYF
few	TRBV13	TRBJ2-7	-	TGTGCCAGCTCAGTCAGGACAATTGCCTACGAGCAGTACTTC	CASSVRTIAYEQYF
-	TRBV6-4	TRBJ2-1	TRBD2	TGTGCCAGCAGGACCCTAGCGGGAGGGCGTGGTGAGCAGTTCTTC	CASRTLAGGRGEQFF
-	TRBV3-1/TRBV3-2	TRBJ1-2	-	TGTGCCAGCAGCCAAGGTAGGGGATCTCACTATGGCTACACCTTC	CASSQGRGSHYGYTF
-	TRBV9	TRBJ2-3	TRBD2	TGTGCCAGCAGCGTGGGGACTAGCAACACAGATACGCAGTATTTT	CASSVGTSNTDTQYF
-	TRBV5-1	TRBJ2-7	-	TGCGCCAGCAGCTTGGAACAGGTCGGCGAGCAGTACTTC	CASSLEQVGEQYF
-	TRBV29-1	TRBJ1-3	-	TGCAGCGTTGGAACGGGGACTCGCTCTGGAAACACCATATATTTT	CSVGTGTRSGNTIYF
-	TRBV2	TRBJ1-1	-	TGTGCCAGCAGTGAACAGGGAATGGCCGAAGCTTTCTTT	CASSEQGMAEAFF
-	TRBV5-6	TRBJ2-7	-	TGTGCCAGCAGCCCCGGACCCGAGGGTCCCTACGAGCAGTACTTC	CASSPGPEGPYEQYF
once	TRBV3-1/TRBV3-2	TRBJ2-5	TRBD2	TGTGCCAGCAGCCGGCTAGCGGGCGTACAAGAGACCCAGTACTTC	CASSRLAGVQETQYF
-	TRBV15	TRBJ1-1	TRBD1	TGTGCCACCAGCCCTTACAGGGGAGGAACTGAAGCTTTCTTT	CATSPYRGGTEAFF
-	TRBV28	TRBJ1-3	TRBD1	TGTGCCAGCAGTCCCCCGGGACAGGGGGCTTCAGGGGGAAACACCATATATTTT	CASSPPGQGASGGNTIYF
-	TRBV19	TRBJ1-1	-	TGTGCCAGTAGTATAATGGGGGCCACTGAAGCTTTCTTT	CASSIMGATEAFF
-	TRBV5-1	TRBJ2-5	-	TGCGCCAGCAGCTTGGAGCAGGGATTGGGCCAAGAGACCCAGTACTTC	CASSLEQGLGQETQYF
-	TRBV5-1	TRBJ2-7	-	TGCGCCAGCAGCCTAGGAGACGTTAATGAGCAGTACTTC	CASSLGDVNEQYF
-	TRBV3-1/TRBV3-2	TRBJ2-3	-	TGTGCCAGCAGCCCAGTGGGCATCACAGATACGCAGTATTTT	CASSPVGITDTQYF
-	TRBV27	TRBJ2-1	-	TGTGCCAGCAGTTTAGGACTAAACAATGAGCAGTTCTTC	CASSLGLNNEQFF
-	TRBV12-5	TRBJ2-1	-	TGTGCTAGTGGTTTGTTATACAATGAGCAGTTCTTC	CASGLLYNEQFF
-	TRBV13	TRBJ2-5	-	TGTGCCAGCAGCCACCCCGGCGAAGGGCGGGGAGAGACCCAGTACTTC	CASSHPGEGRGETQYF
once	TRBV4-2	TRBJ2-2	TRBD2	TGTGCCAGCAGCCAAGATTGGTCGGGAGGAAGCTCCGGGGAGCTGTTTTTT	CASSQDWSGGSSGELFF
-	TRBV27	TRBJ2-5	TRBD2	TGTGCCAGCAGTATGACTAGCGGGAGGTCAGTGGTTCGTTTAGAGACCCAGTACTTC	CASSMTSGRSVVRLETQYF
-	TRBV9	TRBJ2-7	TRBD1	TGTGCCAGCAGCCCGAAGGCTCGCCTGACCAGGGGGTCCTCCTACGAGCAGTACTTC	CASSPKARLTRGSSYEQYF
-	TRBV28	TRBJ1-2	-	TGTGCCAGCAGTTTAGTACGTGGAGGGGTTGAAGGAAAGGGTGGCTACACCTTC	CASSLVRGGVEGKGGYTF
-	TRBV28	TRBJ2-7	TRBD1	TGTGCCACCCGGGACAGGAGCTCCTACGAGCAGTACTTC	CATRDRSSYEQYF
few	TRBV7-3	TRBJ2-1	TRBD2	TGTGCCAGCAGTGACCTAGCGGGAGGGCAGGGGAACTACAATGAGCAGTTCTTC	CASSDLAGGQGNYNEQFF
-	TRBV7-3	TRBJ2-1	TRBD2	TGTGCCAGCAGCATCCAGGGACTAGCGTACAATGAGCAGTTCTTC	CASSIQGLAYNEQFF
-	TRBV11-2	TRBJ2-7	-	TGTGCCAGCAGCTCGGGCGGGGCCCGGGAGCAGTACTTC	CASSSGGAREQYF
-	TRBV9	TRBJ2-1	TRBD2	TGTGCCAGCAGCGCGGACGGGACTAGCGGGAGGATCGACAATGAGCAGTTCTTC	CASSADGTSGRIDNEQFF
-	TRBV6-5	TRBJ2-3	-	TGTGCCAGCAGTTACGTGGGAGGCACAGATACGCAGTATTTT	CASSYVGGTDTQYF
-	TRBV5-1	TRBJ1-1	-	TGCGCCAGCAGCCCGGTGGGGGGATTTGGTGAAGCTTTCTTT	CASSPVGGFGEAFF
-	TRBV20-1	TRBJ2-3	-	TGCAGTGCGCGACTAAATACGCAGTATTTT	CSARLNTQYF
-	TRBV19	TRBJ2-7	TRBD2	TGTGCCAGTAGTCGACTAGCGGACACCTACGAGCAGTACTTC	CASSRLADTYEQYF
-	TRBV6-5	TRBJ1-2	-	TGTGCCAGCAGACCAGATAACTATGGCTACACCTTC	CASRPDNYGYTF
-	TRBV19	TRBJ2-2	TRBD2	TGTGCCAGTGGAGCGGGAGCCCTAAACACCGGGGAGCTGTTTTTT	CASGAGALNTGELFF
-	TRBV7-9	TRBJ1-1	-	TGTGCCAGCAGCTTAGTAAATGGGAGGGCTTTCTTT	CASSLVNGRAFF
-	TRBV27	TRBJ1-2	-	TGTGCCAGCAGTTTATCGGCAGGGTCGGGCTATGGCTACACCTTC	CASSLSAGSGYGYTF